Shown below are 30 T cell receptor beta chains from a single sample sequenced in a study of T-cell reconstitution after alpha-beta-depleted transplantation in children. Unique molecular identifiers were used in preparing the TCRbeta library. Using its own MiXCR run on the PCR reads, TCRdb lists one record per CDR3 protein. The table has around 180,000 distinct CDR3 sequences, over 8.5% seen once; the top ten hold about 13%. The source material was PBMCs, sampled before TCRalphabeta/CD19-depleted stem cell transplant. Every receptor here comes from a boy aged 2-15 years with acute myeloid leukemia, due to receive a stem cell transplant.

This clonotype was seen repeatedly, ten times or more. This chain links TRBV5-5 with TRBJ1-5; D might be TRBD1 (6 bases). Germline values: CDR1 SGHKS, CDR2 YYEKEE (reference sequence). V gave up 0 bases and J gave up 5 bases, with 15 bases separating them. The CDR3 length is 16 residues. The CDR3 loop reads CASSLAFGTRDQPQHF. In DNA, the CDR3 is TGTGCCAGCAGCTTGGCCTTCGGGACAAGGGATCAGCCCCAGCATTTT.

This clonotype was seen repeatedly, ten times or more. This chain connects TRBV20-1 to TRBJ2-1; TRBD1 agrees at 12 bases. CDR1 and CDR2 (germline): DFQATT, SNEGSKA (reference sequence). This CDR3 has 17 residues. V was clipped by 7 bases and J by 7 bases; unmatched bases: 17. CDR3 sequence: CSVSRAVGTGGMNEQFF. In DNA form, the CDR3 reads TGCAGTGTATCTCGGGCGGTGGGGACAGGGGGCATGAATGAGCAGTTCTTC.

The chain combines TRBV12-3 or TRBV12-4 with TRBJ1-5; TRBD1 matches at 8 bases. V lost 7 bases, J lost 6 bases, and 8 bases stayed unmatched. This CDR3 spans 14 amino acids. The CDR3 DNA reads TGTGCCAGCACGGACAGGGTGGGTTTTCAGCCCCAGCATTTT. It yields the protein CASTDRVGFQPQHF.

This clonotype was seen many times. The chain is built from TRBV4-2 and TRBJ1-2; possible D gene TRBD1, 6 bases. Germline-derived CDR1 and CDR2 are LGHNA and YNFKEQ. This CDR3 region has 16 residues. V lost 0 bases and J lost 6, with 17 bases in between. The CDR3 DNA reads as TGTGCCAGCAGCCAAGAACAGGGATCGTCCTTGGATGGCTACACCTTC. Translated, it gives CASSQEQGSSLDGYTF.

This clonotype was counted a few times. The J gene is TRBJ1-5, the V gene TRBV18; D not certain. The CDR3 extends over 15 amino acids. The V end was cut by 6 bases, the J end by 0 bases, with 12 bases between. Germline CDR1 and CDR2: KGHSH and LQKENI. The DNA of the CDR3 is TGTGCCAGCTCTCCTGACACAAATAGCAATCAGCCCCAGCATTTT. Translated: CASSPDTNSNQPQHF.

This clonotype has at least ten counts. The V and J genes are TRBV3-1 and TRBJ1-2; D is possibly TRBD1 (6 bases). CDR1 and CDR2 from the germline V gene are LGHDT and YNNKEL (reference sequence). The V end lost 0 bases, the J end lost 7 bases, and 12 bases lay between the germline ends. The CDR3 extends over 14 amino acids. CDR3 DNA: TGTGCCAGCAGCCAAGAGACCAGGGGACTTGGCTACACCTTC. This encodes CASSQETRGLGYTF.

This clonotype was seen ten or more times. This sequence joins TRBV4-2 and TRBJ1-4; D not resolved. Germline assignment: CDR1 LGHNA and CDR2 YNFKEQ. This CDR3 comprises 18 residues. Trimming pared 1 base from V and 0 bases from J, leaving 15 bases between. The CDR3 sequence is CASSQGAGGVATNEKLFF. The CDR3 coding sequence is TGTGCCAGCAGCCAAGGGGCCGGTGGAGTTGCAACTAATGAAAAACTGTTTTTT.

Ten or more counts support this clonotype. The chain is built from TRBV20-1 and TRBJ2-1; 7 bases align to TRBD2. Germline V gene data show CDR1 as DFQATT and CDR2 as SNEGSKA (reference sequence). This CDR3 is built from 16 residues. Trimming removed 7 bases from V and 4 bases from J; junction bases left unmatched: 16. DNA for the CDR3: TGCAGTGGGGGGGATCTCGGTAAGCGGGGATACAATGAGCAGTTCTTC. Residues: CSGGDLGKRGYNEQFF.

This clonotype was recorded at least ten times. This rearrangement joins TRBV3-1 to TRBJ2-2; D remains unclear. Trimming shortened V by 3 bases and J by 5 bases, and 7 bases separated the two germline ends. Germline CDR1 reads LGHDT; CDR2 reads YNNKEL (reference sequence). This CDR3 spans 13 amino acids. CDR3 residues: CASSHPLTGELFF. The CDR3 DNA is TGTGCCAGCAGCCATCCCTTAACCGGGGAGCTGTTTTTT.

Concerning this clonotype: This sequence may be a read error, since a much larger clone differs from it by one base. The chain joins TRBV5-1 to TRBJ2-7; 11 bases line up with TRBD1. The CDR3 sequence is 16 residues long. Germline values: CDR1 SGHRS, CDR2 YFSETQ. The CDR3 here is CACSLVLRDRGYEQYF. The CDR3 bases are TGCGCCTGCAGCTTGGTCCTCCGGGACAGGGGGTACGAGCAGTACTTC.

This clonotype was recorded many times. The chain is built from TRBV27 and TRBJ2-3; 7 nucleotides agree with TRBD2. CDR1 and CDR2 from the germline V gene are MNHEY and SMNVEV (reference sequence). The CDR3 is 17 residues long. V lost 4 bases, J lost 0 bases, and 10 bases stayed unmatched. In DNA form, the CDR3 reads TGTGCCAGCAGTTCCGAGCGGGACGTTCTGAGCACAGATACGCAGTATTTT. Residues: CASSSERDVLSTDTQYF.

On this clonotype itself: This may come from a read error, since a much larger clone is one base off. This rearrangement joins TRBV7-9 to TRBJ1-2, with no clear D. This CDR3 is 14 amino acids long. CDR1 SEHNR and CDR2 FQNEAQ come from the germline V gene (reference sequence). The CDR3 DNA reads as TGTGCCAGCAGCGAGGGATACGCTAACTATGGCGACACCTTC. Translation gives CASSEGYANYGDTF.

This clonotype was observed many times. This chain links TRBV4-1 with TRBJ1-1; TRBD1 is a possible D gene (5 bases). In germline, CDR1 is MGHRA, CDR2 YSYEKL. Trimming left V 2 bases short and J 5 bases short, with 15 bases between. CDR3 length: 15 residues. DNA of the CDR3: TGCGCCAGCAGCCAACCAACACGGGACTTGACTGAAGCTTTCTTT. This sequence encodes CASSQPTRDLTEAFF.

This clonotype was seen many times. The rearrangement joins TRBV19 to TRBJ1-2; unclear D gene. Trimming cost V 3 bases and J 7 bases, with 21 bases left between them. CDR3 length equals 16 residues. The germline V gene has CDR1 LNHDA and CDR2 SQIVND (reference sequence). CDR3 nucleotide sequence: TGTGCCAGTAGTATTGGACGCTTTTCTCTGAGAAGTGGCTACACCTTC. Residues: CASSIGRFSLRSGYTF.

In its sample, this clonotype was seen many times. The V call is TRBV12-3 or TRBV12-4, the J call TRBJ2-1; D is uncertain. V lost 5 bases, J lost 9 bases, and 8 bases lay in between. The CDR3 has 11 amino acids. This CDR3 reads CASSPTVEQFF. In DNA, the CDR3 is TGTGCCAGCAGTCCCACGGTTGAGCAGTTCTTC.

This clonotype was counted ten times or more. The chain has TRBV20-1 and TRBJ1-5; 7 positions agree with TRBD1. V gave up 3 bases and J gave up 3 bases; unmatched junction bases: 2. CDR3 size: 13 residues. Germline V gene lookup returns CDR1 DFQATT and CDR2 SNEGSKA (reference sequence). The DNA of the CDR3 is TGCAGTGCTAGGGGACAGCTCAATCAGCCCCAGCATTTT. Translating it yields CSARGQLNQPQHF.

This clonotype was detected ten times or more. V is TRBV6-5 and J is TRBJ1-2; 8 nucleotides line up with TRBD1. The CDR3 extends over 16 amino acids. Germline lookup yields CDR1 MNHEY and CDR2 SVGAGI. V trimming: 4 bases; J trimming: 7 bases; junction bases outside the gene matches: 14. The chain's CDR3 is CASSLRGTGQGVGYTF. CDR3 nucleotides: TGTGCCAGCAGTTTACGAGGGACAGGACAGGGAGTTGGCTACACCTTC.

In this sample, this clonotype turned up many times. V usage is TRBV7-2 and J usage is TRBJ2-7, with D tentatively TRBD2 (5 bases). Trimming took 1 base from V and 4 from J, leaving 5 bases between them. Germline CDR1 and CDR2: SGHTA and FQGNSA. The CDR3 loop spans 12 amino acids. CDR3 sequence (DNA): TGTGCCAGCAGCTTAGTAGCGTACGAGCAGTACTTC. It is translated as CASSLVAYEQYF. Together with reference TRBV7-2 and TRBJ2-7, the CDR3 gives the full variable domain: GAGVSQSPSNKVTEKGKDVELRCDPISGHTALYWYRQSLGQGLEFLIYFQGNSAPDKSGLPSDRFSAERTGGSVSTLTIQRTQQEDSAVYLCASSLVAYEQYFGPGTRLTVT.

Many counts were recorded for this clonotype. This sequence joins TRBV29-1 and TRBJ2-3; 11 bases align to TRBD2. CDR1 SQVTM and CDR2 ANQGSEA come from the germline V gene. The junction had 5 bases not matched to a gene; V was cut back by 4 bases and J by 5 bases. This CDR3 region has 14 residues. CDR3 sequence: CSVGLAGGKDTQYF. In DNA, the CDR3 is TGCAGCGTTGGGCTAGCGGGGGGTAAAGATACGCAGTATTTT.

At least ten counts were recorded for this clonotype. The chain has TRBV18 and TRBJ1-1; D may be TRBD1 (5 bases). The CDR3 sequence is 13 residues long. The V end lost 8 bases, the J end lost 2 bases, and 12 bases lay between the germline ends. CDR1 is KGHSH, CDR2 LQKENI, per germline. Here the CDR3 DNA reads TGTGCCAGCACTACAGGAAGCAACACTGAAGCTTTCTTT. This gives the protein CASTTGSNTEAFF.

On this clonotype itself: Being one base from a much bigger clone, this may be a read error. The rearrangement links TRBV12-3 or TRBV12-4 to TRBJ1-1; D gene unclear. This CDR3 comprises 15 residues. The V gene lost 7 bases and the J gene lost 6 bases, with 21 bases spanning the gap. The CDR3 loop is CASTRDGGWDAEAFF. CDR3 bases: TGTGCCAGCACCCGCGACGGAGGGTGGGATGCTGAAGCTTTCTTT.

A remark on this clonotype: A single base separates this from a much larger clone, so it may be a read error. CDR3 sequence (DNA): TGTGCCAGCAGGGCCGGGGGTAGCAATCACCCCCAGCATTTT. This gives the protein CASRAGGSNHPQHF. The chain links TRBV27 to TRBJ1-5, with a possible D match to TRBD1 (5 bases). The CDR3 is made up of 14 amino acids. From germline, CDR1 is MNHEY and CDR2 SMNVEV (reference sequence).

This clonotype has at least ten counts. The genes are TRBV11-2 and TRBJ2-5; 9 nucleotides agree with TRBD2. The CDR3 extends over 16 amino acids. Looked up from germline, CDR1 is SGHAT and CDR2 is FQNNGV. V shed 4 bases, J shed 2 bases, and the junction held 8 bases outside the gene matches. In nucleotides, the CDR3 is TGTGCCAGCAGCTCGGGGACTAGCAGACTTCAAGAGACCCAGTACTTC. Translating it yields CASSSGTSRLQETQYF.

This clonotype was seen at least ten times. The genes are TRBV28 and TRBJ2-5, with D unresolved. Trimming shortened V by 5 bases and J by 0 bases, and 1 base separated the two germline ends. Germline loops: CDR1 MDHEN, CDR2 SYDVKM. This CDR3 has 11 residues. CDR3 residues: CASSHQETQYF. DNA of the CDR3: TGTGCCAGCAGTCACCAAGAGACCCAGTACTTC.

This clonotype was seen ten or more times. This chain links TRBV2 with TRBJ2-6, with a possible D match to TRBD2 (5 bases). The CDR3 loop spans 15 amino acids. Germline-derived CDR1 and CDR2 are SNHLY and FYNNEI. V was shortened by 6 bases and J by 3 bases, with 12 bases between the two germline ends. In DNA, the CDR3 is TGTGCCAGCAGGTCACTAGTCTATGGGGCCAACGTCCTGACTTTC. Translating gives CASRSLVYGANVLTF.

This clonotype was seen at least ten times. This rearrangement joins TRBV20-1 to TRBJ2-3, with 11 bases identical to TRBD2. Germline trimming cut 3 bases from V and 1 base from J; bases unmatched to any gene: 3. Looked up from germline, CDR1 is DFQATT and CDR2 is SNEGSKA (reference sequence). The CDR3 contains 15 residues. CDR3 amino acids: CSARALAGGTDTQYF. The CDR3 bases are TGCAGTGCTAGGGCACTAGCGGGGGGCACAGATACGCAGTATTTT.

This clonotype came up many times. This chain connects TRBV6-2 or TRBV6-3 to TRBJ2-2; maybe TRBD2 (6 bases). CDR1 MNHEY and CDR2 SVGEGT come from the germline V gene. The CDR3 has 14 amino acids. V was cut by 5 bases and J by 0 bases, with 7 bases left in between. DNA for the CDR3: TGTGCCAGCAGTCTAGCGCCGAACACCGGGGAGCTGTTTTTT. Translating gives CASSLAPNTGELFF.

This clonotype occurred many times. V is TRBV20-1 and J is TRBJ1-3, with D unclear. Looked up from germline, CDR1 is DFQATT and CDR2 is SNEGSKA (reference sequence). Trimming pared 7 bases from V and 2 bases from J, leaving 12 bases between. The length of the CDR3 is 13 residues. This chain's CDR3 is CSGAGGAGNTIYF. DNA of the CDR3: TGCAGTGGAGCGGGAGGTGCTGGAAACACCATATATTTT.

This clonotype was detected many times. V usage is TRBV11-2 and J usage is TRBJ1-1; D is undetermined. The CDR3 contains 14 residues. CDR1 SGHAT and CDR2 FQNNGV come from the germline V gene. V was cut by 6 bases and J by 0 bases, with 11 bases left in between. The CDR3 protein is CASRPLNLNTEAFF. The CDR3 coding sequence is TGTGCCAGCAGACCACTTAACTTGAACACTGAAGCTTTCTTT.

Many counts were recorded for this clonotype. The chain has TRBV4-2 and TRBJ2-1; 10 bases fit TRBD1. Germline lookup yields CDR1 LGHNA and CDR2 YNFKEQ. The CDR3 length is 16 residues. Trimming at V came to 0 bases and at J to 9 bases, leaving 8 bases not matched to a gene. The DNA of the CDR3 is TGTGCCAGCAGCCAAGATTTCCGGGACAGGGGTTTTGAGCAGTTCTTC. This codes for CASSQDFRDRGFEQFF.